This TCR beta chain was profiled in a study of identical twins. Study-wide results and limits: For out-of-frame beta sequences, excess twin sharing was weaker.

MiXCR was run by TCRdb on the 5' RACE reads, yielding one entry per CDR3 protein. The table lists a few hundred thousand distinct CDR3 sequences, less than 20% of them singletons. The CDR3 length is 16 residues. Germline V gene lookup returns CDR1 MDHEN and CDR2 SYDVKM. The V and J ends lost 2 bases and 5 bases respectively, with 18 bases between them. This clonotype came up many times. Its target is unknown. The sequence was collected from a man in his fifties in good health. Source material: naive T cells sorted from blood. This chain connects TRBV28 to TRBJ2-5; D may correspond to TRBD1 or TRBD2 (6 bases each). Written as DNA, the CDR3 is TGTGCCAGCAGTTTACCCTGGCAGGGGAGGTGGGAGACCCAGTACTTC. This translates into CASSLPWQGRWETQYF.